These 6 T cell receptor beta chains were all obtained from the same sample, sequenced in a study of regulatory T cells in long-lasting Graves disease. Time point denoted: newly diagnosed GD, antithyroid drugs for less than 3 months. RNA extracted from PBMCs served as the sequencing template. Sequencing libraries for TCR beta were prepared with iRepertoire HTBI primers and Arm-PCR of CDR3 regions. One entry per CDR3 protein results from TCRdb running MiXCR on the multiplex PCR reads. Of about 540,000 distinct CDR3 sequences listed, approximately 13% are singletons. This sample also belongs to another study, concerning T cells in Graves' hyperthyroidism and ophthalmopathy.

Here the sequenced sample was peripheral blood mononuclear cells (PBMCs), taken at new diagnosis, from a patient treated with antithyroid drugs. The origin of the receptors is a man aged 25 to 45 with Graves disease.

Concerning this clonotype itself: Mismatch with germline at one junction end may stem from a read error. The chain has TRBV5-1 and TRBJ2-5; 7 bases are a match to TRBD1. Looked up from germline, CDR1 is SGHRS and CDR2 is YFSETQ. The CDR3 has 14 amino acids. CDR3 in DNA: TGTGCCAGCAGCCAAGGGACAGTCCAAGAGACCCAGTACTTC. It translates to CASSQGTVQETQYF.

This clonotype was seen repeatedly, ten times or more. V gene TRBV10-3 combines with J gene TRBJ1-2; the D is unclear. CDR1 is ENHRY, CDR2 SYGVKD, per germline. The V end was cut by 5 bases, the J end by 0 bases, with 10 bases between. The CDR3 totals 14 residues. The CDR3 DNA is TGTGCCATCAGTTTGACGGGATCTAACTATGGCTACACCTTC. It is translated as CAISLTGSNYGYTF.

In this sample, this clonotype turned up many times. The chain recombines TRBV24-1 with TRBJ1-2; the D is unclear. The CDR3 contains 13 residues. The V gene lost 7 bases and the J gene lost 5 bases, with 13 bases spanning the gap. Germline V CDR1 and CDR2: KGHDR, SFDVKD. CDR3 nucleotide sequence: TGTGCCACCAGGGAGGACGGTGGGTATGGCTACACCTTC. Protein: CATREDGGYGYTF.

In the case of this clonotype: A much larger clone differs by one base, so this may be a read error. In this CDR3 the conserved last residue, phenylalanine or tryptophan, is missing, so a read error is likely. V and J are TRBV5-1 and TRBJ2-3, with D maybe TRBD2 (5 bases). Germline CDR1 and CDR2: SGHRS and YFSETQ. V lost 4 bases, J lost 3 bases, and 15 bases lay in between. This CDR3 has 15 residues. The CDR3 here is CASSLQAGGTDTQYL. CDR3 coding DNA: TGCGCCAGCAGCCTCCAGGCCGGAGGAACAGATACGCAGTATCTT.

The sample holds many counts of this clonotype. The chain has TRBV9 and TRBJ2-2; D not certain. The CDR3 length is 15 residues. Trimming removed 4 bases at V and 3 bases at J, with 13 bases between. CDR1 and CDR2 (germline): SGDLS, YYNGEE. CDR3 nucleotide sequence: TGTGCCAGCAGCCCCTCCCAGATCGACACCGGGGAGCTGTTTTTT. This translates into CASSPSQIDTGELFF. Together with reference TRBV9 and TRBJ2-2, the CDR3 gives the full variable domain: DSGVTQTPKHLITATGQRVTLRCSPRSGDLSVYWYQQSLDQGLQFLIQYYNGEERAKGNILERFSAQQFPDLHSELNLSSLELGDSALYFCASSPSQIDTGELFFGEGSRLTVL.

The chain is built from TRBV6-1 and TRBJ2-7; TRBD1 matches at 9 bases. The ends lost 8 bases at V and 6 bases at J; junction bases unmatched: 8. Germline CDR1 MNHNS, CDR2 SASEGT. This CDR3 comprises 13 residues. The CDR3 protein is CASRATGGGEQYF. Written as DNA, the CDR3 is TGTGCCAGCCGAGCGACAGGGGGTGGCGAGCAGTACTTC.